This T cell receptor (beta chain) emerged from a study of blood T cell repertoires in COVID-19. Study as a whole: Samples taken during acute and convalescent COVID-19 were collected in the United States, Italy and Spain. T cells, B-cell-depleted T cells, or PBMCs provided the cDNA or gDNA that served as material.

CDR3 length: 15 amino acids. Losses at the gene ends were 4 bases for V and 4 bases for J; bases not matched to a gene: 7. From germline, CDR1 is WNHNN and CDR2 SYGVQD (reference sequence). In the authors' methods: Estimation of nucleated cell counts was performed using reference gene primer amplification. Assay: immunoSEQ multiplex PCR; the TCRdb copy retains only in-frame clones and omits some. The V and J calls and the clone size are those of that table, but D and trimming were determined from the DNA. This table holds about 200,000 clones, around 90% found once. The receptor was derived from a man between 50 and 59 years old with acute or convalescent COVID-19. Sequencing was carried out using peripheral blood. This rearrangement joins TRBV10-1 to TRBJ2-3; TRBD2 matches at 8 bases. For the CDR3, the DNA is TGCGCCAGCAGTGGGGGAGCGGGAGTGTCAGATACGCAGTATTTT. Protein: CASSGGAGVSDTQYF.